This T cell receptor beta chain comes out of a study of OX40 agonist ivuxolimab in advanced cancers. The overall study: Antecedent anti-PD-1, anti-PD-L1 or anti-CTLA-4 therapy was permissible, with about 40% having received some. Study-wide results and caveats: The average count of expanded clones was higher among CD8+ T cells than among CD4+.

Repertoires were generated with immunoSEQ multiplex PCR, while TCRdb's copy carries only in-frame clones and drops some. The repertoire holds over 55,000 clones, about 80% seen once, with less than 2.5% in the top ten. The germline CDR1 and CDR2 sequences are MNHEY and SVGAGI. Trimming stripped 6 bases from V and 0 bases from J, with 1 base between. The CDR3 is 11 residues long. Remarks on this clone: Antigen specificity is unknown.

Sequenced here: CD4+ or CD8+ T cells sorted from blood, sampled in a trial of the OX40 agonist ivuxolimab. This clonotype originated in an adult with an advanced solid tumor such as melanoma, head and neck, liver or kidney cancer. The V gene is TRBV6-5, the J gene TRBJ2-3; D ambiguous. The CDR3 protein is CASSSTDTQYF. Written as DNA, the CDR3 is TGTGCCAGCAGCAGCACAGATACGCAGTATTTT.